The next 18 T cell receptor beta chains were all read from a single sample in a study of patients and donors after allogeneic stem cell transplantation. TCRdb independently ran MiXCR on the RT-PCR reads; one entry per CDR3 protein. The sample contains hundreds of thousands of distinct CDR3 sequences, 16% of which appear only once. The sample taken for sequencing was blood, either unsorted or a sorted T cell fraction (not recorded which). Every receptor here comes from a human donor who was either an allogeneic HSCT recipient or a stem cell or donor lymphocyte infusion donor (not recorded which). It is not recorded whose cells these are; they may come from a transplant donor.

The sample holds a few counts of this clonotype. The genes are TRBV20-1 and TRBJ2-7; D is undetermined. The germline V gene has CDR1 DFQATT and CDR2 SNEGSKA (reference sequence). V gave up 0 bases and J gave up 6 bases, with 6 bases separating them. CDR3 length equals 11 residues. DNA of the CDR3: TGCAGTGCTAGAGAGTTGGGCGAGCAGTACTTC. It is translated as CSARELGEQYF.

In its sample, this clonotype was seen a few times. The genes are TRBV2 and TRBJ2-5, with a tentative D call TRBD1 (6 bases). Trimming removed 1 base at V and 5 bases at J, with 11 bases between. This CDR3 spans 14 amino acids. Germline V gene lookup returns CDR1 SNHLY and CDR2 FYNNEI. The CDR3 protein is CASSEDRVLETQYF. The CDR3 coding sequence is TGTGCCAGCAGTGAAGACAGGGTTCTCGAGACCCAGTACTTC.

This clonotype was picked up many times. V and J are TRBV6-2 or TRBV6-3 and TRBJ1-1, with a possible D match to TRBD1 (5 bases). The CDR3 sequence is 15 residues long. Trimming left V 6 bases short and J 0 bases short, with 14 bases between. Germline V gives CDR1 MNHEY, CDR2 SVGEGT. The CDR3 DNA sequence: TGTGCCAGCAGGGACCCACGGACATTGAACACTGAAGCTTTCTTT. Its translation is CASRDPRTLNTEAFF.

This clonotype was counted many times. The chain joins TRBV7-8 to TRBJ2-3, with D possibly being TRBD2 (5 bases). CDR1 is SGHVS and CDR2 is FQNEAQ in the germline V gene. Trimming took off 0 bases at V and 9 bases at J, with 10 bases between the two ends. CDR3 size: 13 residues. This CDR3 is CASSLAGGGTQYF. The CDR3 nucleotides read TGTGCCAGCAGCTTAGCGGGCGGCGGGACGCAGTATTTT.

The chain's CDR3 is CASRPPGRWETQYF. The CDR3 nucleotides are TGTGCCAGTAGACCCCCCGGGCGCTGGGAGACCCAGTACTTC. The chain recombines TRBV19 with TRBJ2-5; no firm D call. The length of the CDR3 is 14 residues. CDR1 and CDR2 from the germline V gene are LNHDA and SQIVND (reference sequence). V lost 6 bases, J lost 5 bases, and 16 bases lay in between.

This clonotype was seen a handful of times. This chain links TRBV7-9 with TRBJ2-5, with TRBD2 identical over 11 bases. CDR3 length equals 15 residues. Germline CDR1 reads SEHNR; CDR2 reads FQNEAQ (reference sequence). Germline trimming cut 3 bases from V and 6 bases from J; bases unmatched to any gene: 6. As DNA, the CDR3 is TGTGCCAGCAGCTTGGTAGGGACTAGCGGAAAGACCCAGTACTTC. It yields the protein CASSLVGTSGKTQYF.

Written as DNA, the CDR3 is TGCGCCAGCAGCTACAACCGCTACGAGCAGTACTTC. Protein product: CASSYNRYEQYF. This chain joins TRBV5-1 and TRBJ2-7; D ambiguous. The CDR3 length is 12 residues. V was clipped by 3 bases and J by 3 bases, with 7 bases between them. CDR1 SGHRS and CDR2 YFSETQ come from the germline V gene.

Remarks on this clonotype: It may be a read error: a sequence one base away is much more abundant. The chain recombines TRBV7-9 with TRBJ2-2, with 8 bases that match TRBD1. Germline CDR1 is SEHNR and CDR2 is FQNEAQ (reference sequence). The CDR3 totals 13 residues. The CDR3 is CASTGQGTGEPFF. The DNA for the CDR3 is TGTGCCAGCACCGGACAGGGCACCGGGGAGCCGTTTTTT.

In this sample, this clonotype turned up a few times. The V and J genes are TRBV6-1 and TRBJ1-5, with D hard to call. Per germline, CDR1 MNHNS and CDR2 SASEGT. CDR3 length: 15 amino acids. V lost 1 base, J lost 0 bases, and 7 bases lay in between. The CDR3 bases are TGTGCCAGCAGTGAAGGCCAGGTTAGCAATCAGCCCCAGCATTTT. Residues: CASSEGQVSNQPQHF.

The CDR3 DNA is TGTGCCGCCGGGGCGGGAGAGCGCTCCTACAATGAGCAGTTCTTC. Its protein product is CAAGAGERSYNEQFF. The chain uses TRBV19 and TRBJ2-1; 7 bases map to TRBD2. The CDR3 runs 15 residues. Germline CDR1 and CDR2: LNHDA and SQIVND (reference sequence). The trim removed 11 bases at V and 0 bases at J, leaving 10 bases unmatched.

The chain combines TRBV12-2 with TRBJ1-1. TRBV12-2 is designated a pseudogene. This CDR3 comprises 16 residues. The CDR3 DNA is TGTGCAAGTCGCTTACGAAGCGGACCCCTGAACACTGAAGCTTTCTTT. Encoded protein: CASRLRSGPLNTEAFF.

In DNA, the CDR3 is TGCAGTGCTAGAGGGCTAGCGAGAGTAGATGAGCAGTTCTTC. It translates to CSARGLARVDEQFF. The gene calls are TRBV20-1 and TRBJ2-1, with D possibly matching TRBD2 (6 bases). The germline V gene encodes CDR1 DFQATT and CDR2 SNEGSKA (reference sequence). There are 14 residues in the CDR3. Trimming pared 1 base from V and 8 bases from J, leaving 15 bases between.

The V gene is TRBV12-3 or TRBV12-4, the J gene TRBJ1-1; 8 bases are a match to TRBD1. The CDR3 contains 13 residues. Germline trimming cut 7 bases from V and 11 bases from J; bases unmatched to any gene: 12. CDR3: CASIPAGWTGAFF. DNA of the CDR3: TGTGCCAGCATCCCCGCAGGGTGGACAGGGGCTTTCTTT.

This clonotype has just a few counts. The genes are TRBV5-1 and TRBJ2-7, with D perhaps given as TRBD1 or TRBD2 (5 bases each). V was trimmed by 0 bases and J by 6 bases, leaving 28 bases between them. Germline-derived CDR1 and CDR2 are SGHRS and YFSETQ. The CDR3 is made up of 19 amino acids. DNA for the CDR3: TGCGCCAGCAGCTTGGCCCCCTCCGGGGCCGGAAGATCCTGGTTCGAGCAGTACTTC. Its translation: CASSLAPSGAGRSWFEQYF.

The table lists this clonotype with a few counts. This chain connects TRBV24-1 to TRBJ2-5; D is possibly TRBD1 or TRBD2 (5 bases each). Germline V lookup: CDR1 KGHDR, CDR2 SFDVKD. This CDR3 spans 15 amino acids. The V and J ends lost 7 bases and 5 bases respectively, with 19 bases between them. CDR3 in amino acids: CATSKGVRERETQYF. Here the CDR3 DNA reads TGTGCCACCAGCAAAGGGGTCAGGGAGAGGGAGACCCAGTACTTC.

This clonotype occurred a few times. This chain links TRBV5-1 with TRBJ2-4; no reliable D call. CDR1 and CDR2 (germline): SGHRS, YFSETQ. Trimming left V 3 bases short and J 0 bases short, with 13 bases between. This CDR3 spans 16 amino acids. The chain's CDR3 is CASSSESVLAKNIQYF. For the CDR3, the DNA is TGCGCCAGCAGCTCGGAATCAGTACTAGCCAAAAACATTCAGTACTTC.

This chain links TRBV7-9 with TRBJ2-2, with D tentatively TRBD2 (6 bases). The germline V and J ends were trimmed by 8 bases and 4 bases, with 20 bases remaining between them. Germline loops: CDR1 SEHNR, CDR2 FQNEAQ (reference sequence). This CDR3 is 16 amino acids long. CDR3: CASPQVVEGPTGELFF. In DNA form, the CDR3 reads TGTGCCAGCCCCCAAGTCGTGGAGGGCCCCACCGGGGAGCTGTTTTTT.

The gene calls are TRBV12-3 or TRBV12-4 and TRBJ2-1; the match to TRBD2 covers 10 bases. V dropped 5 bases and J dropped 3; count of bases not matched to a gene: 1. The CDR3 runs 14 residues. The CDR3 region has the DNA TGTGCCAGCAGTACTAGCGGGGTCTACAATGAGCAGTTCTTC. Translation: CASSTSGVYNEQFF.